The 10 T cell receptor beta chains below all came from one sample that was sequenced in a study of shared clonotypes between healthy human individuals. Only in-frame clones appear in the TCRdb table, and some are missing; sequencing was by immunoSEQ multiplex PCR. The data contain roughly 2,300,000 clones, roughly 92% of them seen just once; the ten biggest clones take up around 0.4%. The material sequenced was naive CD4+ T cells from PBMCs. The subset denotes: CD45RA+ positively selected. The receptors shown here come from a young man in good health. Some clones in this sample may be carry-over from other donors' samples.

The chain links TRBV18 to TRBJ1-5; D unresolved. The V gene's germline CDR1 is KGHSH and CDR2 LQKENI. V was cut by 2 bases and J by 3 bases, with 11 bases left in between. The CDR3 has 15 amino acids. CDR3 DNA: TGTGCCAGCTCACCAGCGGACGTACACAATCAGCCCCAGCATTTT. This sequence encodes CASSPADVHNQPQHF.

The CDR3 loop is CASSSRTGRFSGANVLTF. The CDR3 DNA reads as TGTGCCAGCAGTTCAAGGACAGGGCGGTTTTCTGGGGCCAACGTCCTGACTTTC. The rearrangement uses TRBV27 and TRBJ2-6; 8 bases are shared with TRBD1. V shed 4 bases and J 1 base; nucleotides not matched to a gene: 9. This CDR3 region has 18 residues. Germline V gene data show CDR1 as MNHEY and CDR2 as SMNVEV (reference sequence).

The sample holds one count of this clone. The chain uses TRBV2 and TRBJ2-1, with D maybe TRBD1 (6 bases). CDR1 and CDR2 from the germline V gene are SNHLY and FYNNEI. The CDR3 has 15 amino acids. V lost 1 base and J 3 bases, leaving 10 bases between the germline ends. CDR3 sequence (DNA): TGTGCCAGCAGTGAAGAAACGACAGGCTACAATGAGCAGTTCTTC. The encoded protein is CASSEETTGYNEQFF.

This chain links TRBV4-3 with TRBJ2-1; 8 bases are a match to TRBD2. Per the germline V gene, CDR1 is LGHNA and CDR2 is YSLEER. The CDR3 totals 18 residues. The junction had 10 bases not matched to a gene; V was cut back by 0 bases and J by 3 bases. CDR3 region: CASSQDTRREALYNEQFF. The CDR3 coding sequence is TGCGCCAGCAGCCAAGATACGAGGCGGGAGGCGCTCTACAATGAGCAGTTCTTC.

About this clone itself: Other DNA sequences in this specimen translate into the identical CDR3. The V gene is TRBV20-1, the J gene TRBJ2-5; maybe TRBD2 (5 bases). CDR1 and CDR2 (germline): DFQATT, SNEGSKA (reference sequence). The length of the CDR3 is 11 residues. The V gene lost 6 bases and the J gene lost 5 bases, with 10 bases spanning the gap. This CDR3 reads CSAPRGETQYF. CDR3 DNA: TGCAGTGCCCCTCGAGGGGAGACCCAGTACTTC.

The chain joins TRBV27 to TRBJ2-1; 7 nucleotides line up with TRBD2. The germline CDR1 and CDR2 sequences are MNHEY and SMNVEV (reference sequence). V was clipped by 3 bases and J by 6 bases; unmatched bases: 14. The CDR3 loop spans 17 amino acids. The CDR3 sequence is CASSFSVRGGRGNEQFF. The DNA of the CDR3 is TGTGCCAGCAGTTTCTCGGTTCGGGGAGGGCGGGGCAATGAGCAGTTCTTC.

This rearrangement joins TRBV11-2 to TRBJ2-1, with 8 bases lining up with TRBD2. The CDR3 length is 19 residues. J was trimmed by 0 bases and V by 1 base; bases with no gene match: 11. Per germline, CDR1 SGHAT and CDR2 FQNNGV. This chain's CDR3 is CASSLGAGVVLSSYNEQFF. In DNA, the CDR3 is TGTGCCAGCAGCTTAGGAGCGGGAGTGGTACTAAGCTCCTACAATGAGCAGTTCTTC.

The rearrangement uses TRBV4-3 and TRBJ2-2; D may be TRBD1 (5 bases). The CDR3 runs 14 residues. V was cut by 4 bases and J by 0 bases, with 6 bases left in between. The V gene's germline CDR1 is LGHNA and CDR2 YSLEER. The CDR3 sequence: CASSLGANTGELFF. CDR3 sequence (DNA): TGCGCCAGCAGCCTAGGGGCGAACACCGGGGAGCTGTTTTTT.

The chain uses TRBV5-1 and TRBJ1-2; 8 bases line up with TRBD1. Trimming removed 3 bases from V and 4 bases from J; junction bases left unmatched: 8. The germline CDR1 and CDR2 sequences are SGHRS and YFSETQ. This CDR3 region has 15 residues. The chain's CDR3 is CASSWNQGARYGYTF. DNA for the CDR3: TGCGCCAGCAGCTGGAACCAGGGGGCACGCTATGGCTACACCTTC.

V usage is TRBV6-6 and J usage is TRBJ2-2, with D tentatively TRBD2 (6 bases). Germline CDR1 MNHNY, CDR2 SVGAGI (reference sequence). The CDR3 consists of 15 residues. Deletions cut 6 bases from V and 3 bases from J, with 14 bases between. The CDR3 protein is CASRAMTGDTGELFF. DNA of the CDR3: TGTGCCAGCAGGGCCATGACGGGAGACACCGGGGAGCTGTTTTTT.